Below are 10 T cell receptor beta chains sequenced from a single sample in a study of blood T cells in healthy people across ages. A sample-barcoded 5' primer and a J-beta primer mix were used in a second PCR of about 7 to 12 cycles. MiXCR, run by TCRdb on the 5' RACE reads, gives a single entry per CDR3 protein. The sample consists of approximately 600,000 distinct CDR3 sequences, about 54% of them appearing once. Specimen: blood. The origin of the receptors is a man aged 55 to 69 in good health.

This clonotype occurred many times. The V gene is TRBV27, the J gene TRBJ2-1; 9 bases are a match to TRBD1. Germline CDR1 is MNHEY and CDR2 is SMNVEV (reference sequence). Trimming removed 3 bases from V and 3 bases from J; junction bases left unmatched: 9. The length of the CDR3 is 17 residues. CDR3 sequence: CASSLKRDRDGYNEQFF. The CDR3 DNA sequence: TGTGCCAGCAGTTTGAAGAGGGACAGGGACGGCTACAATGAGCAGTTCTTC.

CDR3 DNA sequence: TGCGCCAGCAGCTTGGATCAGGGTAGGAATGAGCAGTTCTTC. Protein sequence: CASSLDQGRNEQFF. The chain carries TRBV5-1 and TRBJ2-1; D perhaps matches TRBD1 (5 bases). Trimming cost V 0 bases and J 7 bases, with 11 bases left between them. This CDR3 comprises 14 residues. Looked up from germline, CDR1 is SGHRS and CDR2 is YFSETQ.

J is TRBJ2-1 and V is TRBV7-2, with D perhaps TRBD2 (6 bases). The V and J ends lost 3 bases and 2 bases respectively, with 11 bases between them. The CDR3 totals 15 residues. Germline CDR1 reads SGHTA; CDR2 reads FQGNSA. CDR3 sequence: CASSLAGPTYNEQFF. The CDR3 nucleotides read TGTGCCAGCAGCTTGGCGGGGCCCACCTACAATGAGCAGTTCTTC.

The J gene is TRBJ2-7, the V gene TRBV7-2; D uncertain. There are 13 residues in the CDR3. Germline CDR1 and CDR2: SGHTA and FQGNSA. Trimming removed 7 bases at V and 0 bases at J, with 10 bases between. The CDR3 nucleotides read TGTGCCAGCACCAAACATACCTCCTACGAGCAGTACTTC. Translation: CASTKHTSYEQYF.

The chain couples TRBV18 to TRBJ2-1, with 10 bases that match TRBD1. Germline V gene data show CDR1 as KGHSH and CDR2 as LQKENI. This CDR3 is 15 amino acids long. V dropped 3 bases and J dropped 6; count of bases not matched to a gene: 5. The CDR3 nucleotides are TGTGCCAGCTCACCCCCGGACAGGGGGGTCAATGAGCAGTTCTTC. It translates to CASSPPDRGVNEQFF.

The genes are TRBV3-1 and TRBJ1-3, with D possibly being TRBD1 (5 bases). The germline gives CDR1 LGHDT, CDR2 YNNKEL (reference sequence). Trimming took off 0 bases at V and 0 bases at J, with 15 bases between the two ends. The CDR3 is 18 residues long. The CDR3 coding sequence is TGTGCCAGCAGCCAAGAATACCTCAGGGACTTCTCTGGAAACACCATATATTTT. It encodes CASSQEYLRDFSGNTIYF.

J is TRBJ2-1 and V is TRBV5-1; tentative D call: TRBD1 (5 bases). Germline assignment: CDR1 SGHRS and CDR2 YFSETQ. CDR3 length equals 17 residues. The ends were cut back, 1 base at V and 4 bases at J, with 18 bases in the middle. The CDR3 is CASSLRLYGQGYNEQFF. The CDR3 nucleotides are TGCGCCAGCAGCTTGAGGTTGTACGGGCAGGGATACAATGAGCAGTTCTTC. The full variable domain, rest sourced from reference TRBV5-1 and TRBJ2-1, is KAGVTQTPRYLIKTRGQQVTLSCSPISGHRSVSWYQQTPGQGLQFLFEYFSETQRNKGNFPGRFSGRQFSNSRSEMNVSTLELGDSALYLCASSLRLYGQGYNEQFFGPGTRLTVL.

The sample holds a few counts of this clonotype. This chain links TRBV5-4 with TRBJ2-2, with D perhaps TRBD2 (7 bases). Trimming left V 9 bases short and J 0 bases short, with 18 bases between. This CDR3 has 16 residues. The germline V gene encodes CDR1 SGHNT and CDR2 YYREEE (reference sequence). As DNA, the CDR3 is TGTGCCACCCAGCTTGGGGGGGCAGCGAACACCGGGGAGCTGTTTTTT. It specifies CATQLGGAANTGELFF. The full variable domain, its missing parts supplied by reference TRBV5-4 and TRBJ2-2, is ETGVTQSPTHLIKTRGQQVTLRCSSQSGHNTVSWYQQALGQGPQFIFQYYREEENGRGNFPPRFSGLQFPNYSSELNVNALELDDSALYLCATQLGGAANTGELFFGEGSRLTVL.

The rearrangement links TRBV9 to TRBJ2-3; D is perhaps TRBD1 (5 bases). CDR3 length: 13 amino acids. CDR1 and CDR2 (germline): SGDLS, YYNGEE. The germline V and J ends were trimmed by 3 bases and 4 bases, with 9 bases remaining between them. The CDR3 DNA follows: TGTGCCAGCAGCGCTAGACAGCCAGATACGCAGTATTTT. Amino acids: CASSARQPDTQYF.

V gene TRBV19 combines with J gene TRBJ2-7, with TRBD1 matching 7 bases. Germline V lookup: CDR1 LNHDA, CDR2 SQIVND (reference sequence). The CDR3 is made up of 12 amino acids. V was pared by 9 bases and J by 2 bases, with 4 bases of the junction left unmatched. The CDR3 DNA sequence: TGTGCCAGGGGGACAGAAGCCTACGAGCAGTACTTC. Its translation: CARGTEAYEQYF. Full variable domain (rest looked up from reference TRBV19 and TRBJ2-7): DGGITQSPKYLFRKEGQNVTLSCEQNLNHDAMYWYRQDPGQGLRLIYYSQIVNDFQKGDIAEGYSVSREKKESFPLTVTSAQKNPTAFYLCARGTEAYEQYFGPGTRLTVT.